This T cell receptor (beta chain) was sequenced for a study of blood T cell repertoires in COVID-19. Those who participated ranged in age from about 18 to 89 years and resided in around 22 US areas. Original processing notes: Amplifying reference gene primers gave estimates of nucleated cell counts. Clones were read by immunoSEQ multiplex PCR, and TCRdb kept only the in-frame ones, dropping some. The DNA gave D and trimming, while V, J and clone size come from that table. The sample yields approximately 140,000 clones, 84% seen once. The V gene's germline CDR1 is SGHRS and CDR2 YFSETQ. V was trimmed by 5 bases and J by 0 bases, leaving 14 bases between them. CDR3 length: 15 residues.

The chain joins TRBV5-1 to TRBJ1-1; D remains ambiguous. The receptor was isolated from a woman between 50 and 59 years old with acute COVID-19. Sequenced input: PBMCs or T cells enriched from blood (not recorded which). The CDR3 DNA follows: TGCGCCAGCAGACATGACGGCGACATGAACACTGAAGCTTTCTTT. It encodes CASRHDGDMNTEAFF.